This TCR beta chain was found in a study of T cells after posttransplantation cyclophosphamide. Treatment was busulfan-fludarabine conditioning, a marrow graft, and cyclophosphamide on days +3 and +4. Per germline, CDR1 LGHNT and CDR2 FRNRAP. The CDR3 spans 13 residues. V shed 1 base and J shed 9 bases, with 11 bases lying between them. This clone was seen repeatedly, ten times or more. This table comes from immunoSEQ multiplex PCR, and its TCRdb copy is limited to in-frame clones, with some not included. The record shows under 15,000 clones for this sample, with no singletons present. This chain links TRBV12-5 with TRBJ2-3; D not resolved. Specimen: PBMCs, collected after allogeneic stem cell transplant with posttransplant cyclophosphamide. This receptor was identified in a female patient between 35 and 55 years old who received an allogeneic stem cell transplant from a related donor, was CMV-positive, and had acute GVHD only. T cells may partly derive from the graft donor. This chain's CDR3 is CASGLDTGRTQYF. The CDR3, as DNA: TGTGCTAGTGGTTTGGATACTGGTCGAACGCAGTATTTT.